One sample yielded the 19 T cell receptor beta chains listed below, sequenced in a study of T cells in women clearing cervical HPV infection. TCRdb keeps only in-frame clones here, not all; method: immunoSEQ multiplex PCR. Here the sample table reports just under 35,000 clones. The specimen was blood buffy coat. These receptors all stem from a woman aged 18 to 75 with a cervical HPV16 infection that either progressed to CIN3+ or cleared (not recorded which).

For this clone: The read finishes 3 residues shy of the CDR3 end, and the germline J gene is used to complete it. This chain connects TRBV28 to TRBJ2-3, with D unresolved. Germline V gene sequence: CDR1 MDHEN, CDR2 SYDVKM. The CDR3 has 12 amino acids. The covered CDR3 bases are TGTGCCAGCAGTCAGAAGTTCGAGACG. It encodes CASSQKFET. In full, the CDR3 is CASSQKFETQYF.

Concerning this clone: The read comes to an end 3 residues before the CDR3 does, leaving the germline J gene to fill in the end. The chain recombines TRBV7-2 with TRBJ2-1; 8 bases fit TRBD2. This CDR3 comprises 14 residues. The germline V gene has CDR1 SGHTA and CDR2 FQGNSA. V gave up 2 bases and J gave up 7 bases; unmatched junction bases: 4. The sequenced CDR3 bases are TGTGCCAGCAGCTTATTCGAGCGGGAGAATGAG. The encoded protein is CASSLFERENE. The full CDR3 reads CASSLFERENEQFF. Full variable domain (rest looked up from reference TRBV7-2 and TRBJ2-1): GAGVSQSPSNKVTEKGKDVELRCDPISGHTALYWYRQSLGQGLEFLIYFQGNSAPDKSGLPSDRFSAERTGGSVSTLTIQRTQQEDSAVYLCASSLFERENEQFFGPGTRLTVL.

Worth noting for this clone: The read ends 3 residues shy of where the CDR3 ends; the end is completed using the germline J gene. The chain recombines TRBV5-4 with TRBJ2-7, with 7 bases lining up with TRBD2. Germline-derived CDR1 and CDR2 are SGHNT and YYREEE (reference sequence). There are 13 residues in the CDR3. The V and J ends lost 4 bases and 5 bases, in that order; junction bases with no gene match: 6. The part of the CDR3 DNA that was read is TGTGCCAGCAGCATAGGACTAGTTAACGAG. Translating gives CASSIGLVNE. The entire CDR3 protein reads CASSIGLVNEQYF.

Points on this clone: The CDR3 is cut off 3 residues early in the read; its end comes from the germline J gene. The chain carries TRBV19 and TRBJ2-4; possibly TRBD1 for D (6 bases). The CDR3 runs 15 residues. Germline CDR1 and CDR2: LNHDA and SQIVND (reference sequence). CDR3 DNA, as far as it was read: TGTGCCAGTAGTATGGCAGGGGCACCTAACTATGGT. Translation gives CASSMAGAPNYG. Given in full, the CDR3 is CASSMAGAPNYGQYF.

Comments on this clone: The CDR3 end falls 3 residues outside the read, so it is completed with the germline J gene. This chain uses TRBV19 with TRBJ1-2; possible D gene TRBD1, 6 bases. Per the germline V gene, CDR1 is LNHDA and CDR2 is SQIVND (reference sequence). The CDR3 has 14 residues. V lost 7 bases, J lost 0 bases, and 12 bases lay in between. The CDR3 is CASTRDNPNYGYTF. The CDR3 bases that were read are TGTGCCAGTACCCGGGACAACCCTAACTATGGC. Combining the CDR3 with reference TRBV19 and TRBJ1-2 gives the whole variable domain DGGITQSPKYLFRKEGQNVTLSCEQNLNHDAMYWYRQDPGQGLRLIYYSQIVNDFQKGDIAEGYSVSREKKESFPLTVTSAQKNPTAFYLCASTRDNPNYGYTFGSGTRLTVV.

Note on this clone: Sequencing ends 3 residues short of the CDR3 end; the germline J gene provides the rest. The genes are TRBV7-6 and TRBJ2-1, with 14 positions matching TRBD2. From germline, CDR1 is SGHVS and CDR2 FNYEAQ. This CDR3 has 14 residues. Unmatched junction bases numbered 5, after V lost 7 bases and J lost 9 bases. Incomplete CDR3 DNA: TGTGCCAGCAACCGACTAGCGGGAGGGCGTGAG. This encodes CASNRLAGGRE. The whole CDR3 protein reads CASNRLAGGREQFF.

Notes on this clone: The read is 3 residues too short to cover the CDR3 end, so that end is filled in from the germline J gene. The chain couples TRBV20-1 to TRBJ1-1; D ambiguous. The germline V gene encodes CDR1 DFQATT and CDR2 SNEGSKA (reference sequence). V was pared by 3 bases and J by 0 bases, with 5 bases between. The CDR3 covers 12 residues. CDR3 bases read: TGCAGTGCTAGGAGGGTGAACACTGAA. Translated: CSARRVNTE. The CDR3 as a whole reads CSARRVNTEAFF.

For this clone: The read ends 3 residues shy of where the CDR3 ends; the end is completed using the germline J gene. The chain has TRBV19 and TRBJ1-2, with D uncertain. V lost 1 base, J lost 3 bases, and 6 bases lay in between. Looked up from germline, CDR1 is LNHDA and CDR2 is SQIVND (reference sequence). The CDR3 runs to 13 residues. CDR3 region: CASSIGRYYGYTF. CDR3 DNA (partial): TGTGCCAGTAGTATAGGCAGATACTATGGC.

The CDR3 spells CASSRDSFSPLHF. The sequenced CDR3 bases are TGTGCCAGCAGCCGGGACAGTTTCTCACCC. V usage is TRBV7-2 and J usage is TRBJ1-6, with 7 positions matching TRBD1. The sequence runs out 3 residues before the end of the CDR3; the remainder is reconstructed from the germline J gene. Germline V CDR1 and CDR2: SGHTA, FQGNSA. The CDR3 is 13 residues long. The trim removed 5 bases at V and 10 bases at J, leaving 5 bases unmatched.

Notes on this clone: The CDR3 is cut off 3 residues early in the read; its end comes from the germline J gene. The rearrangement joins TRBV19 to TRBJ1-5; D unclear. Between the trimmed V and J ends, which lost 3 bases and 3 bases, there was a span of 18 bases. The CDR3 length is 17 residues. Germline loops: CDR1 LNHDA, CDR2 SQIVND (reference sequence). The sequenced CDR3 bases are TGTGCCAGTAGTATTTCCGCGGCTGATTGGGTCAATCAGCCC. Protein: CASSISAADWVNQP. The CDR3 reads in full as CASSISAADWVNQPQHF. Complete variable domain (other parts from reference TRBV19 and TRBJ1-5): DGGITQSPKYLFRKEGQNVTLSCEQNLNHDAMYWYRQDPGQGLRLIYYSQIVNDFQKGDIAEGYSVSREKKESFPLTVTSAQKNPTAFYLCASSISAADWVNQPQHFGDGTRLSIL.

The DNA read from the CDR3 is TGTGCCAGCAGCTTAAAATCTGGACAATCGGAAAAG. Encoded protein: CASSLKSGQSEK. The whole CDR3 sequence reads CASSLKSGQSEKLFF. This sequence joins TRBV7-2 and TRBJ2-2; tentative D call: TRBD1 (5 bases). The missing CDR3 end, 3 residues past where the read stops, is filled in from the germline J gene. Germline V gene data show CDR1 as SGHTA and CDR2 as FQGNSA. CDR3 length equals 15 residues.

Worth noting for this clone: The CDR3 end is not reached by the read, which stops 3 residues before it; the germline J gene fills it in. The V gene is TRBV2, the J gene TRBJ2-2, with TRBD2 matching over 7 bases. Losses at the gene ends were 7 bases for V and 1 base for J; bases not matched to a gene: 3. The CDR3 spans 14 residues. Germline V CDR1 and CDR2: SNHLY, FYNNEI. Incomplete CDR3 DNA: TGTGCCAGCACCGGACTAGTGAACACCGGGGAG. Translated: CASTGLVNTGE. The CDR3 in full is CASTGLVNTGELFF.

Here the CDR3 reads CASSRRTGGSTDTQYF. CDR3 DNA (partial): TGTGCCAGCTCACGGCGGACAGGGGGTAGCACAGATACG. The chain employs TRBV18 and TRBJ2-3; 10 bases align to TRBD1. The read ends 3 residues early relative to the CDR3; the germline J gene fills the gap. From germline, CDR1 is KGHSH and CDR2 LQKENI. This CDR3 has 16 amino acids. J was trimmed by 0 bases and V by 4 bases; bases with no gene match: 4.

The CDR3 loop reads CSAWTSGGVHNEQFF. Partial CDR3 DNA: TGCAGTGCTTGGACTAGCGGGGGGGTCCACAATGAG. This chain connects TRBV20-1 to TRBJ2-1; TRBD2 matches at 15 bases. Sequencing ends 3 residues short of the CDR3 end; the germline J gene provides the rest. Germline values: CDR1 DFQATT, CDR2 SNEGSKA (reference sequence). The V and J ends lost 5 bases and 5 bases, in that order; junction bases with no gene match: 4. The CDR3 length is 15 residues.

Details on this clone: The CDR3 end lies 3 residues beyond the end of the read and is filled in from the germline J gene. The chain joins TRBV5-1 to TRBJ1-1, with D possibly being TRBD1 (5 bases). In germline, CDR1 is SGHRS, CDR2 YFSETQ. Trimming took off 1 base at V and 0 bases at J, with 13 bases between the two ends. The CDR3 contains 16 residues. This chain's CDR3 is CASSLSTGLMNTEAFF. The CDR3 bases that were read are TGCGCCAGCAGCTTGAGTACAGGCCTCATGAACACTGAA.

Points on this clone: From the germline J gene comes the end of the CDR3, since the read stops 3 residues before it. The chain joins TRBV20-1 to TRBJ2-3; D unclear. In germline, CDR1 is DFQATT, CDR2 SNEGSKA (reference sequence). Deletions cut 0 bases from V and 6 bases from J, with 10 bases between. The CDR3 is 13 amino acids. CDR3 residues: CSARDLVGDTQYF. The sequenced CDR3 bases are TGCAGTGCTAGAGATCTCGTAGGGGATACG.

With respect to this clone: The CDR3 end is not reached by the read, which stops 3 residues before it; the germline J gene fills it in. The chain joins TRBV7-2 to TRBJ1-3; D is perhaps TRBD1 (6 bases). V gave up 1 base and J gave up 5 bases, with 9 bases separating them. The CDR3 runs to 14 residues. The V gene's germline CDR1 is SGHTA and CDR2 FQGNSA. The chain's CDR3 is CASSLDQGRNTIYF. The CDR3 DNA, read in part, is TGTGCCAGCAGCTTAGACCAGGGGAGAAACACC. Complete variable domain (other parts from reference TRBV7-2 and TRBJ1-3): GAGVSQSPSNKVTEKGKDVELRCDPISGHTALYWYRQSLGQGLEFLIYFQGNSAPDKSGLPSDRFSAERTGGSVSTLTIQRTQQEDSAVYLCASSLDQGRNTIYFGEGSWLTVV.

Concerning this clone itself: The read ends 3 residues shy of where the CDR3 ends; the end is completed using the germline J gene. The chain recombines TRBV20-1 with TRBJ2-3, with TRBD2 matching 7 bases. Germline assignment: CDR1 DFQATT and CDR2 SNEGSKA (reference sequence). The CDR3 is 14 residues long. CDR3 amino acids: CSARDGTTKETQYF. The part of the CDR3 DNA that was read is TGCAGTGCTAGAGACGGGACTACAAAAGAGACG.

With regard to this clone: With the read ending 3 residues before the CDR3 end, the germline J gene is used to fill in that end. The chain recombines TRBV20-1 with TRBJ2-2; 12 bases are shared with TRBD2. Germline V gene sequence: CDR1 DFQATT, CDR2 SNEGSKA (reference sequence). Losses at the gene ends were 7 bases for V and 2 bases for J; bases not matched to a gene: 8. The CDR3 runs 16 residues. The CDR3 protein is CSVLTSGGVNTGELFF. The DNA read from the CDR3 is TGCAGTGTCCTGACTAGCGGGGGAGTAAACACCGGGGAG.